The subject of this entry is one T cell receptor beta chain. The data were taken from a study of OX40 agonist ivuxolimab in advanced cancers. Per germline, CDR1 SEHNR and CDR2 FQNEAQ (reference sequence). The CDR3 covers 15 residues. Trimming took off 5 bases at V and 4 bases at J, with 17 bases between the two ends. The table came from immunoSEQ multiplex PCR; TCRdb's copy has only in-frame clones and leaves some out. Seen here are tens of thousands of clones, 88% observed once, and the top ten hold around 0.93%. The clonotype comes from an adult with an advanced solid tumor such as melanoma, head and neck, liver or kidney cancer. The sample was CD4+ or CD8+ T cells sorted from blood, taken in a trial of the OX40 agonist ivuxolimab. The chain uses TRBV7-9 and TRBJ1-1; no firm D call. The CDR3 loop reads CASSPTRVGVTEAFF. In DNA, the CDR3 is TGTGCCAGCAGCCCAACCCGAGTCGGTGTCACTGAAGCTTTCTTT.